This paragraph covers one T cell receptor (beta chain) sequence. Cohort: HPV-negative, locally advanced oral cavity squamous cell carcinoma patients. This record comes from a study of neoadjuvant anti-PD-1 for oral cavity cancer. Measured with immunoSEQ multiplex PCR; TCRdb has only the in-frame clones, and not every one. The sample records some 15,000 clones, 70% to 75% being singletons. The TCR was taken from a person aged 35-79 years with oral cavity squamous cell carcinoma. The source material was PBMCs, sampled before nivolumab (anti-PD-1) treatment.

CDR3 nucleotide sequence: TGTGCCAGCAGCGTAGGCCTAGCCCCAGATACGCAGTATTTT. This codes for CASSVGLAPDTQYF. This chain uses TRBV9 with TRBJ2-3, with a weak D call TRBD2 (5 bases). V shed 0 bases and J shed 4 bases, with 9 bases lying between them. This CDR3 region has 14 residues. Per the germline V gene, CDR1 is SGDLS and CDR2 is YYNGEE. The full variable domain, with the rest looked up from reference TRBV9 and TRBJ2-3, is DSGVTQTPKHLITATGQRVTLRCSPRSGDLSVYWYQQSLDQGLQFLIQYYNGEERAKGNILERFSAQQFPDLHSELNLSSLELGDSALYFCASSVGLAPDTQYFGPGTRLTVL.